The T cell receptor beta chain described here comes from a study of T cells in localized non-small cell lung cancer. The repertoire was sequenced with immunoSEQ multiplex PCR; TCRdb's copy has only in-frame clones and lacks some. Of 31,000 or so clones listed, around 90% are singletons. Germline CDR1 SGHRS, CDR2 YFSETQ. Unmatched junction bases numbered 5, after V lost 0 bases and J lost 8 bases. The CDR3 totals 14 residues. Study results and limitations: Median approximately 61 top-100 tumor clones were shared with paired adjacent lung. There was an association of higher blood T cell density with longer overall survival.

A word on this clone: Its target is unknown.

The source material was peripheral blood mononuclear cells, sampled before any cancer treatment. The chain combines TRBV5-1 with TRBJ1-2; TRBD1 aligns across 9 bases. This clonotype originated in a woman aged 40-69 years with stage III lung adenocarcinoma. CDR3 coding DNA: TGCGCCAGCAGCTTGGCACAGGGGGCTGCCGGCTACACCTTC. The encoded protein is CASSLAQGAAGYTF. Full variable domain (remainder filled in from reference TRBV5-1 and TRBJ1-2): KAGVTQTPRYLIKTRGQQVTLSCSPISGHRSVSWYQQTPGQGLQFLFEYFSETQRNKGNFPGRFSGRQFSNSRSEMNVSTLELGDSALYLCASSLAQGAAGYTFGSGTRLTVV.